The source of this T cell receptor beta chain is a study of cytotoxic CD8 clonotypes in ibrutinib-treated CLL. As for the study in general: In all, 10 to 11 patients were relapsed/refractory, approximately 16 were treatment-naive and roughly 18 were IGHV unmutated.

This clone was picked up a small number of times. Germline-derived CDR1 and CDR2 are LNHDA and SQIVND (reference sequence). The V and J ends lost 6 bases and 5 bases respectively, with 14 bases between them. This CDR3 contains 13 residues. The table came from immunoSEQ multiplex PCR; TCRdb's copy has only in-frame clones and leaves some out. The sample lists around 150,000 clones, 65% to 85% seen once, with roughly 7.6% in the top ten. This chain connects TRBV19 to TRBJ2-7; no firm D call. Sequencing was performed on PBMCs, taken after 36 months of ibrutinib treatment. The receptor comes from a human donor with chronic lymphocytic leukemia. The CDR3 DNA reads TGTGCCAGTAGCACAGTGTATGGCCACGAGCAGTACTTC. It codes for CASSTVYGHEQYF. The whole variable domain, filled in from reference TRBV19 and TRBJ2-7, reads DGGITQSPKYLFRKEGQNVTLSCEQNLNHDAMYWYRQDPGQGLRLIYYSQIVNDFQKGDIAEGYSVSREKKESFPLTVTSAQKNPTAFYLCASSTVYGHEQYFGPGTRLTVT.